Below, 20 T cell receptor beta chains from the same sample are listed, as sequenced in a study of early T cells in non-severe SARS-CoV-2 infection (dated by TCRdb to the early 2020s). The method was 5' RACE. Sequencing was carried out with a NextSeq 500. TCRdb reran the public reads through fastp at Q25 and MiXCR, keeping productive beta chains. Rows are combined by CDR3 protein, so each entry shows the most common genes and DNA. The sample includes 75,000 to 100,000 distinct CDR3 sequences, with 16% observed a single time. Around 1.3% of the sample comes from the top ten. The sequencing input was whole blood. These receptors were obtained from an adult who was a healthcare worker with PCR-confirmed SARS-CoV-2 infection or an uninfected control (not recorded which).

This clonotype showed up many times. The chain uses TRBV6-2 or TRBV6-3 and TRBJ2-2, with unresolved D. V was trimmed by 5 bases and J by 5 bases, leaving 9 bases between them. CDR3 length equals 13 residues. The germline CDR1 and CDR2 sequences are MNHEY and SVGEGT. The chain's CDR3 is CASSQPETGELFF. DNA for the CDR3: TGTGCCAGCAGTCAACCTGAGACCGGGGAGCTGTTTTTT.

The sample holds a few counts of this clonotype. The chain couples TRBV18 to TRBJ2-7, with TRBD2 identical over 8 bases. Germline V gives CDR1 KGHSH, CDR2 LQKENI. The CDR3 has 16 amino acids. Unmatched junction bases numbered 9, after V lost 2 bases and J lost 3 bases. In nucleotides, the CDR3 is TGTGCCAGCTCACCAACAGCGGCTAGCGGGTTCTACGAGCAGTACTTC. Translated: CASSPTAASGFYEQYF.

The chain carries TRBV25-1 and TRBJ1-2; 8 bases match TRBD1. In germline, CDR1 is MGHDK, CDR2 SYGVNS. This CDR3 contains 15 residues. J was trimmed by 6 bases and V by 0 bases; bases with no gene match: 6. The chain's CDR3 is CASSEYIRGLDGYTF. CDR3 DNA sequence: TGTGCCAGCAGTGAATATATCAGGGGGCTTGATGGCTACACCTTC.

This clonotype was seen only a few times. The chain joins TRBV6-2 or TRBV6-3 to TRBJ2-1, with TRBD1 identical over 8 bases. V was pared by 7 bases and J by 4 bases, with 6 bases of the junction left unmatched. The CDR3 extends over 14 amino acids. Germline V gives CDR1 MNHEY, CDR2 SVGEGT. The DNA for the CDR3 is TGTGCCAGCAATTTACAGGGGGAATACAATGAGCAGTTCTTC. It yields the protein CASNLQGEYNEQFF.

The table lists this clonotype with many counts. This chain uses TRBV25-1 with TRBJ2-1; either TRBD1 or TRBD2 may supply D (5 bases each). Looked up from germline, CDR1 is MGHDK and CDR2 is SYGVNS. The CDR3 length is 16 residues. V lost 2 bases to trimming and J lost 6 bases, with 17 bases between them. For the CDR3, the DNA is TGTGCCAGCAGTGAACCCGGGACGGTTGGGGTCAATGAGCAGTTCTTC. It encodes CASSEPGTVGVNEQFF.

This chain connects TRBV7-9 to TRBJ2-3; D unresolved. CDR3 length: 13 amino acids. Germline values: CDR1 SEHNR, CDR2 FQNEAQ (reference sequence). Trimming removed 8 bases at V and 4 bases at J, with 13 bases between. The CDR3 nucleotides read TGTGCCAGCTTAGAGGAAGGCGCAGATACGCAGTATTTT. Its translation is CASLEEGADTQYF.

V usage is TRBV27 and J usage is TRBJ1-1; a possible D gene is TRBD1 (5 bases). CDR3 length equals 12 residues. V shed 8 bases and J shed 5 bases, with 12 bases lying between them. Germline CDR1 MNHEY, CDR2 SMNVEV (reference sequence). The CDR3 here is CASGHFVTEAFF. The CDR3 bases are TGTGCCAGCGGACATTTCGTAACTGAAGCTTTCTTT.

This clonotype came up a few times. The J gene is TRBJ2-3, the V gene TRBV20-1; TRBD2 aligns across 16 bases. From germline, CDR1 is DFQATT and CDR2 SNEGSKA (reference sequence). The CDR3 runs 18 residues. V was pared by 4 bases and J by 2 bases, with 9 bases of the junction left unmatched. CDR3 sequence: CSAKRGTSGRDPTDTQYF. As DNA, the CDR3 is TGCAGTGCTAAACGGGGGACTAGCGGGAGGGATCCCACAGATACGCAGTATTTT.

The chain joins TRBV12-5 to TRBJ1-2; 10 bases agree with TRBD1. The CDR3 runs 14 residues. CDR1 is LGHNT and CDR2 is FRNRAP in the germline V gene. After removal of 3 bases from V and 7 bases from J, the junction contained 5 bases not matched to a gene. The CDR3 region is CASGFPWTGGGYTF. CDR3 nucleotide sequence: TGTGCTAGTGGTTTCCCCTGGACAGGGGGTGGCTACACCTTC.

J is TRBJ2-7 and V is TRBV20-1; D possibly matches TRBD1 or TRBD2 (5 bases each). Deletions cut 5 bases from V and 6 bases from J, with 17 bases between. CDR1 is DFQATT and CDR2 is SNEGSKA in the germline V gene (reference sequence). The CDR3 runs to 13 residues. The CDR3 nucleotides are TGCAGTGCTGTGGGACGGACGTACCTCGAGCAGTACTTC. Residues: CSAVGRTYLEQYF.

This clonotype was observed a few times. The V call is TRBV29-1, the J call TRBJ2-4, with TRBD1 as a possible D gene (5 bases). V was cut by 0 bases and J by 5 bases, with 8 bases left in between. This CDR3 comprises 13 residues. Germline V gives CDR1 SQVTM, CDR2 ANQGSEA. The CDR3, as DNA: TGCAGCGTTGAAGAGGGGCCGGAAAACATTCAGTACTTC. Protein sequence: CSVEEGPENIQYF.

The gene calls are TRBV28 and TRBJ2-4; D could derive from TRBD1 or TRBD2 (5 bases each). Looked up from germline, CDR1 is MDHEN and CDR2 is SYDVKM. Trimming left V 5 bases short and J 0 bases short, with 17 bases between. The CDR3 contains 17 residues. The CDR3 loop reads CASSPPPGRIAKNIQYF. As DNA, the CDR3 is TGTGCCAGCAGTCCACCTCCGGGACGAATAGCCAAAAACATTCAGTACTTC.

The chain links TRBV5-6 to TRBJ2-1, with 9 bases that match TRBD1. The CDR3 is 15 residues long. Trimming cost V 6 bases and J 12 bases; bases outside gene matches: 16. Looked up from germline, CDR1 is SGHDT and CDR2 is YYEEEE. The CDR3 DNA reads TGTGCCAGCACCCCCCAAAGACAGGGGGACATTGTGCAGTTCTTC. Translation: CASTPQRQGDIVQFF.

The chain joins TRBV7-9 to TRBJ2-2, with TRBD2 identical over 12 bases. The V gene's germline CDR1 is SEHNR and CDR2 FQNEAQ (reference sequence). V lost 5 bases to trimming and J lost 0 bases; unmatched junction nucleotides: 4. The CDR3 runs to 17 residues. DNA for the CDR3: TGTGCCAGCAGCCCCCGACTAGCGGGGGCGAACACCGGGGAGCTGTTTTTT. This gives the protein CASSPRLAGANTGELFF.

In this sample, this clonotype turned up many times. The chain links TRBV6-5 to TRBJ2-2; 10 nucleotides agree with TRBD1. Germline V gene sequence: CDR1 MNHEY, CDR2 SVGAGI. V was clipped by 6 bases and J by 0 bases; unmatched bases: 4. This CDR3 spans 16 amino acids. This chain's CDR3 is CASRKGQGANTGELFF. The DNA of the CDR3 is TGTGCCAGCAGAAAAGGACAGGGGGCGAACACCGGGGAGCTGTTTTTT.

The chain joins TRBV5-6 to TRBJ1-1; the D is unclear. The CDR3 runs to 15 residues. Germline-derived CDR1 and CDR2 are SGHDT and YYEEEE. V was cut by 4 bases and J by 6 bases, with 19 bases left in between. Here the CDR3 reads CASSPLGIGESEAFF. CDR3 DNA sequence: TGTGCCAGCAGCCCATTGGGGATTGGAGAGTCTGAAGCTTTCTTT.

The chain is built from TRBV10-3 and TRBJ2-3; unclear D gene. The germline CDR1 and CDR2 sequences are ENHRY and SYGVKD. V lost 11 bases, J lost 2 bases, and 17 bases lay in between. The CDR3 extends over 14 amino acids. The DNA of the CDR3 is TGTGCCGGACGCAAGTCAGGTGCCACAGATACGCAGTATTTT. Protein sequence: CAGRKSGATDTQYF.

The chain links TRBV28 to TRBJ1-5; D is unresolved. The V gene lost 10 bases and the J gene lost 1 base, with 8 bases spanning the gap. Germline values: CDR1 MDHEN, CDR2 SYDVKM. This CDR3 is 12 amino acids long. CDR3 sequence: CATKRSNQPQHF. DNA for the CDR3: TGTGCCACGAAGAGGAGCAATCAGCCCCAGCATTTT.

This clonotype was detected a few times. The rearrangement links TRBV6-6 to TRBJ2-5; 7 bases are a match to TRBD2. Germline assignment: CDR1 MNHNY and CDR2 SVGAGI (reference sequence). With 6 bases clipped from V and 3 bases from J, the junction kept 10 bases outside the gene matches. The CDR3 extends over 15 amino acids. CDR3: CASSSSGTTEETQYF. CDR3 nucleotide sequence: TGTGCCAGCAGCTCTTCCGGGACTACCGAAGAGACCCAGTACTTC.

This chain joins TRBV19 and TRBJ2-7; D not resolved. Germline assignment: CDR1 LNHDA and CDR2 SQIVND (reference sequence). The germline V and J ends were trimmed by 7 bases and 7 bases, with 26 bases remaining between them. The CDR3 extends over 16 amino acids. In DNA form, the CDR3 reads TGTGCCAGTACCCCCCGGTACAGTATGGCCTCGAGGGAGCAGTACTTC. It codes for CASTPRYSMASREQYF.